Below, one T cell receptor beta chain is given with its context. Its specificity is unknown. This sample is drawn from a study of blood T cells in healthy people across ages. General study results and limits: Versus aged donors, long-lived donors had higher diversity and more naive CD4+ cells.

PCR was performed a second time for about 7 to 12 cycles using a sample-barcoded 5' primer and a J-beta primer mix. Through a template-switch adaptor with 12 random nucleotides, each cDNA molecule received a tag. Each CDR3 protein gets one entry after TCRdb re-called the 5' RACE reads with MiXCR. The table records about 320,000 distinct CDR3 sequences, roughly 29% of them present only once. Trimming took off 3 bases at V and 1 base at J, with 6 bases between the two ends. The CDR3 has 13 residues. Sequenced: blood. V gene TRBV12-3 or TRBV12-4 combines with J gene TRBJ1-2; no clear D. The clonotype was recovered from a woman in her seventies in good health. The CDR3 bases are TGTGCCAGCAGTTTTCAAGTTAACTATGGCTACACCTTC. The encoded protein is CASSFQVNYGYTF.